Below, 5 T cell receptor beta chains from the same sample are listed, as sequenced in a study of T cells in Graves' hyperthyroidism and ophthalmopathy. There were TCR beta CDR3 regions amplified from RNA transcripts. Researchers ran a first-round RT-PCR on the TCR CDR3 using the HTBI primer set. A single record per CDR3 protein comes from TCRdb applying MiXCR to the multiplex PCR reads. Of fewer than 800,000 distinct CDR3 sequences listed, over 15% are singletons. The source material was blood. The source is a man younger than 35 with Graves' hyperthyroidism.

This clonotype was observed a few times. The rearrangement uses TRBV5-1 and TRBJ2-3; 7 bases fit TRBD1. J was trimmed by 2 bases and V by 3 bases; bases with no gene match: 3. This CDR3 is 14 amino acids long. Germline values: CDR1 SGHRS, CDR2 YFSETQ. The CDR3 spells CASSSGTATDTQYF. CDR3 in DNA: TGCGCCAGCAGCTCCGGGACAGCCACAGATACGCAGTATTTT.

This clonotype was recorded at least ten times. The V gene is TRBV3-1, the J gene TRBJ2-7, with 10 positions matching TRBD1. Germline V lookup: CDR1 LGHDT, CDR2 YNNKEL (reference sequence). This CDR3 comprises 14 residues. Losses at the gene ends were 1 base for V and 5 bases for J; bases not matched to a gene: 2. The CDR3 DNA is TGTGCCAGCAGCCAAGTGACAGGGGGCCACGAGCAGTACTTC. Amino acid sequence: CASSQVTGGHEQYF.

This rearrangement joins TRBV28 to TRBJ1-2, with TRBD1 as a possible D gene (6 bases). CDR1 and CDR2 from the germline V gene are MDHEN and SYDVKM. The CDR3 length is 14 residues. V was trimmed by 6 bases and J by 6 bases, leaving 17 bases between them. The CDR3 nucleotides are TGTGCCAGCAGCGTGGGTGCGGGGGCGGATGGCTACACCTTC. Translation gives CASSVGAGADGYTF.

This clonotype was observed many times. The genes are TRBV27 and TRBJ2-3; 7 bases align to TRBD1. Trimming took 5 bases from V and 13 from J; bases not matched to a gene: 15. The CDR3 length is 14 residues. The germline gives CDR1 MNHEY, CDR2 SMNVEV (reference sequence). The CDR3 nucleotides read TGTGCCAGCAGTCCAACCGGCCCGGACAGGCCCAAGTATTTT. Protein product: CASSPTGPDRPKYF.

This clonotype showed up many times. The V call is TRBV20-1, the J call TRBJ2-7; no firm D call. This CDR3 is 14 amino acids long. Trimming shortened V by 3 bases and J by 5 bases, and 17 bases separated the two germline ends. The germline V gene has CDR1 DFQATT and CDR2 SNEGSKA (reference sequence). The CDR3 protein is CSASLGRTANEQYF. In nucleotides, the CDR3 is TGCAGTGCTAGTCTGGGCCGGACGGCTAACGAGCAGTACTTC.